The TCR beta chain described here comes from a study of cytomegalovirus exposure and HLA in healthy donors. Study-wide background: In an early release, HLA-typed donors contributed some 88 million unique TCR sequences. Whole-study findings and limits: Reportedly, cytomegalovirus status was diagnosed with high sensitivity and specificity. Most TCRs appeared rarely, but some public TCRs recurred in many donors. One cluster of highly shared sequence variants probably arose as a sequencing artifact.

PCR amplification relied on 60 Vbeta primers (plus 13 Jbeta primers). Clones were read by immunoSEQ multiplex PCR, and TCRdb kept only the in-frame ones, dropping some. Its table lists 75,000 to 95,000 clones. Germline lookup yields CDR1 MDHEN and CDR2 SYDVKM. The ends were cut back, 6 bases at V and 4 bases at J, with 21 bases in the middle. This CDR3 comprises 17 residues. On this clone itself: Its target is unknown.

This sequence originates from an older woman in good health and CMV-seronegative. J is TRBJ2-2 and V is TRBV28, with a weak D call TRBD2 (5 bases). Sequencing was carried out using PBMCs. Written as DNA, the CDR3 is TGTGCCAGCAGACCCTACTGGGAGCGGAGCGGCACCGGGGAGCTGTTTTTT. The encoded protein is CASRPYWERSGTGELFF.